This TCR beta chain emerged from a study of T cell responses to AZD1222 COVID-19 vaccine. In its sample, this clone was seen a few times. The V gene lost 0 bases and the J gene lost 0 bases, with 12 bases spanning the gap. The CDR3 covers 17 residues. CDR1 is KGHSH and CDR2 is LQKENI in the germline V gene. Sequenced by immunoSEQ multiplex PCR; TCRdb stores in-frame clones only, minus some. This sample has 85,000 to 90,000 clones, with approximately 90% found just once. The receptor's source is an adult who received the AZD1222 COVID-19 vaccine. This chain joins TRBV18 and TRBJ1-3; D call uncertain. The material sequenced was peripheral blood, taken 28 days after the second AZD1222 dose. The CDR3 region has the DNA TGTGCCAGCTCACCACCGCAGACGGGAAGCTCTGGAAACACCATATATTTT. It yields the protein CASSPPQTGSSGNTIYF.